This T cell receptor (beta chain) derives from a study of PD-1 blockade in classical Hodgkin lymphoma. Study-wide points: Individuals initiating nivolumab under 1 year after ASCT were excluded.

Libraries were prepared by immunoSEQ multiplex PCR; TCRdb keeps only in-frame clonotypes and omits some of them. This table has 55,000 to 60,000 clones, 75% to 95% appearing once. The germline CDR1 and CDR2 sequences are MNHEY and SMNVEV (reference sequence). Between the trimmed V and J ends, which lost 2 bases and 7 bases, there was a span of 14 bases. The CDR3 contains 14 residues. Every one of the patients relapsed after autologous stem cell transplantation (brentuximab vedotin exposure was variable). As to this clone: Its antigen is undetermined.

The clonotype originates from a human donor with classical Hodgkin lymphoma. Sequences were derived from peripheral blood mononuclear cells (PBMCs), sampled before the second cycle of nivolumab. The V gene is TRBV27, the J gene TRBJ2-5; D unresolved. The CDR3 protein is CASSLEARWGTQYF. The CDR3 DNA reads as TGTGCCAGCAGTTTAGAGGCCCGATGGGGGACCCAGTACTTC.